This T cell receptor (beta chain) was captured in a study of brain T cells in children with intractable seizures. This CDR3 is 16 amino acids long. CDR1 and CDR2 (germline): KGHDR, SFDVKD. V gave up 1 base and J gave up 5 bases; unmatched junction bases: 7. Only in-frame clones appear in the TCRdb table, and some are missing; sequencing was by immunoSEQ multiplex PCR. The table records 75,000 to 80,000 clones, just over 90% of them present only once. The count of this clone is one. Sequences were derived from peripheral blood, sampled at surgery. This TCR came from a boy younger than two with tuberous sclerosis and intractable seizures. The J gene is TRBJ2-3, the V gene TRBV24-1; 8 bases line up with TRBD2. The chain's CDR3 is CATSDFGSGIGDTQYF. The DNA of the CDR3 is TGTGCCACCAGTGATTTTGGTAGCGGGATTGGAGATACGCAGTATTTT.